Below are 14 T cell receptor beta chains sequenced from a single sample in a study of radiotherapy plus CTLA-4 blockade in lung cancer. The repertoire was sequenced with immunoSEQ multiplex PCR; TCRdb's copy has only in-frame clones and lacks some. This table has about 120,000 clones, approximately 90% appearing once. The input for sequencing was peripheral blood, taken from a patient treated with radiotherapy plus ipilimumab. These receptors were taken from a human donor with non-small cell lung cancer that progressed on radiotherapy plus ipilimumab.

The chain uses TRBV5-6 and TRBJ2-7; TRBD2 matches at 10 bases. Germline loops: CDR1 SGHDT, CDR2 YYEEEE. This CDR3 region has 15 residues. After removal of 4 bases from V and 3 bases from J, the junction contained 7 bases not matched to a gene. The chain's CDR3 is CASSRLAGEVYEQYF. DNA of the CDR3: TGTGCCAGCAGCCGACTAGCGGGTGAAGTCTACGAGCAGTACTTC.

The chain joins TRBV10-3 to TRBJ2-7; 7 bases are a match to TRBD2. Trimming at V came to 8 bases and at J to 0 bases, leaving 4 bases not matched to a gene. The CDR3 is 13 residues long. Germline loops: CDR1 ENHRY, CDR2 SYGVKD. The CDR3 DNA follows: TGTGCCATCGGGACGGGGGGCTCCTACGAGCAGTACTTC. The encoded protein is CAIGTGGSYEQYF.

The CDR3 here is CASSEGGGKRYGYTF. CDR3 nucleotides: TGTGCCAGCAGTGAAGGGGGGGGGAAGCGCTATGGCTACACCTTC. The chain combines TRBV6-1 with TRBJ1-2; D is perhaps TRBD1 (5 bases). Germline V lookup: CDR1 MNHNS, CDR2 SASEGT. This CDR3 contains 15 residues. V lost 1 base to trimming and J lost 4 bases, with 13 bases between them.

The J gene is TRBJ2-2, the V gene TRBV6-6; D not certain. Trimming cost V 0 bases and J 4 bases, with 6 bases left between them. This CDR3 is 14 amino acids long. Germline CDR1 MNHNY, CDR2 SVGAGI (reference sequence). In nucleotides, the CDR3 is TGTGCCAGCAGTTACTCTTGGGGCACCGGGGAGCTGTTTTTT. It codes for CASSYSWGTGELFF.

The chain uses TRBV19 and TRBJ2-7; possibly TRBD1 for D (7 bases). This CDR3 comprises 15 residues. Germline CDR1 LNHDA, CDR2 SQIVND (reference sequence). V lost 3 bases and J 5 bases, leaving 17 bases between the germline ends. The CDR3 sequence: CASSIGGTVSNEQYF. CDR3 nucleotide sequence: TGTGCCAGTAGTATCGGAGGGACAGTGTCAAACGAGCAGTACTTC.

Here the CDR3 DNA reads TGTGCCAGCAGTCCGGACAGGAGCAATCAGCCCCAGCATTTT. Protein sequence: CASSPDRSNQPQHF. The V and J genes are TRBV6-1 and TRBJ1-5; 7 bases are shared with TRBD1. Germline V gene data show CDR1 as MNHNS and CDR2 as SASEGT. The CDR3 contains 14 residues. Trimming took 5 bases from V and 1 from J; bases not matched to a gene: 2.

The chain combines TRBV11-2 with TRBJ2-1; perhaps TRBD2 as D (5 bases). V was pared by 5 bases and J by 10 bases, with 21 bases between. CDR3 length: 15 amino acids. Germline values: CDR1 SGHAT, CDR2 FQNNGV. The CDR3 DNA reads TGTGCCAGCAGCCTCTCCAGACTACCTTGGGGAGAGCAGTTCTTC. Residues: CASSLSRLPWGEQFF.

The genes are TRBV7-3 and TRBJ2-5; 7 nucleotides align to TRBD1. Germline CDR1 reads SGHTA; CDR2 reads FQGTGA. The CDR3 contains 13 residues. After removal of 4 bases from V and 2 bases from J, the junction contained 1 base not matched to a gene. The CDR3 DNA follows: TGTGCCAGCAGCTCGGGACAGCAAGAGACCCAGTACTTC. Encoded protein: CASSSGQQETQYF.

V gene TRBV5-4 combines with J gene TRBJ2-6; D not resolved. The CDR3 spans 18 residues. V shed 4 bases and J shed 4 bases, with 21 bases lying between them. CDR1 is SGHNT, CDR2 YYREEE, per germline (reference sequence). The CDR3 DNA follows: TGTGCCAGCAGCGGGAAGGACGGCTTGCTTGGGGGGGCCAACGTCCTGACTTTC. This codes for CASSGKDGLLGGANVLTF.

This clone has just one count. The rearrangement uses TRBV7-9 and TRBJ2-3; D is undetermined. The germline V and J ends were trimmed by 5 bases and 3 bases, with 18 bases remaining between them. The CDR3 extends over 16 amino acids. CDR1 is SEHNR, CDR2 FQNEAQ, per germline (reference sequence). CDR3 residues: CASSAPPRGRTDTQYF. The CDR3 nucleotides are TGTGCCAGCAGCGCCCCCCCCCGAGGTCGGACAGATACGCAGTATTTT.

The chain recombines TRBV7-9 with TRBJ1-5, with D hard to call. V lost 4 bases to trimming and J lost 6 bases, with 10 bases between them. This CDR3 spans 13 amino acids. CDR1 is SEHNR and CDR2 is FQNEAQ in the germline V gene (reference sequence). CDR3 DNA sequence: TGTGCCAGCAGCTCTCGTCCAGGTCAGCCCCAGCATTTT. Translation gives CASSSRPGQPQHF. The full variable domain, rest sourced from reference TRBV7-9 and TRBJ1-5, is DTGVSQNPRHKITKRGQNVTFRCDPISEHNRLYWYRQTLGQGPEFLTYFQNEAQLEKSRLLSDRFSAERPKGSFSTLEIQRTEQGDSAMYLCASSSRPGQPQHFGDGTRLSIL.

V and J are TRBV29-1 and TRBJ2-5; D is unclear. The CDR3 consists of 10 residues. Trimming took off 4 bases at V and 5 bases at J, with 5 bases between the two ends. Germline V gives CDR1 SQVTM, CDR2 ANQGSEA. The CDR3 here is CSVAGETQYF. The CDR3 DNA reads TGCAGCGTTGCTGGGGAGACCCAGTACTTC.

The V gene is TRBV6-1, the J gene TRBJ2-7; 9 nucleotides align to TRBD1. The CDR3 length is 14 residues. The V and J ends lost 2 bases and 9 bases, in that order; junction bases with no gene match: 8. The germline V gene has CDR1 MNHNS and CDR2 SASEGT. CDR3 amino acids: CASSEPDRGIGQYF. In nucleotides, the CDR3 is TGTGCCAGCAGTGAACCGGACAGGGGAATAGGGCAGTACTTC.

The chain employs TRBV27 and TRBJ2-1; D could derive from TRBD1 or TRBD2 (7 bases each). The CDR3 contains 16 residues. Trimming stripped 2 bases from V and 4 bases from J, with 15 bases between. CDR1 and CDR2 from the germline V gene are MNHEY and SMNVEV (reference sequence). The CDR3 DNA sequence: TGTGCCAGCAGTTTAGGGAGGGCAGGGGGGTACAATGAGCAGTTCTTC. Its translation is CASSLGRAGGYNEQFF.